The following is a T cell receptor beta chain sequence with its context. Its antigen is unknown. This record belongs to a study of T cell repertoires in cytomegalovirus infection. Study details: Well-studied HLA-B-restricted CMV epitopes were used in the study alongside recently identified HLA-C-restricted ones. It was the public TCR beta signatures that indicated both CMV infection and matching HLA type. Regarding the study as a whole: Public TCR beta family frequency separated CMV-and-HLA carriers, including in an independent cohort. There were HLA-C-restricted CMV-specific TCR beta clonotypes dominating the ex vivo response.

V was shortened by 5 bases and J by 8 bases, with 15 bases between the two germline ends. This CDR3 is 13 amino acids long. Germline V lookup: CDR1 MNHEY, CDR2 SVGEGT. One entry per CDR3 protein results from TCRdb running MiXCR on the reads. Among tens of thousands of distinct CDR3 sequences listed, roughly 25% were seen once. The sequence was collected from a human donor in good health (CMV status not recorded). Some clones in this sample may be carry-over from other donors' samples. This specimen was CD8+ T cells from cultured PBMCs, taken from culture after CMV antigen stimulation. This chain uses TRBV6-2 or TRBV6-3 with TRBJ1-2, with D unclear. The CDR3: CASSLSDAAGYTF. The CDR3, as DNA: TGTGCCAGCAGTCTAAGTGACGCGGCCGGCTACACCTTC.